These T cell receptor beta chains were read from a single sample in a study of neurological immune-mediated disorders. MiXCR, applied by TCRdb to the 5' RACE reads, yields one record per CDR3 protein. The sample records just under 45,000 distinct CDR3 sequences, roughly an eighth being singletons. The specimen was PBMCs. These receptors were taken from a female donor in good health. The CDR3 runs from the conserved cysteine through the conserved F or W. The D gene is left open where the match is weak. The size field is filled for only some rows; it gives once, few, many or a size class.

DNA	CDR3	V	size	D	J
TGTGCCAGCTCACTGGACAGCAATGAAAAACTGTTTTTT	CASSLDSNEKLFF	TRBV18	few	-	TRBJ1-4
TGTGCCAGCAGTGGTAGCAATCAGCCCCAGCATTTT	CASSGSNQPQHF	TRBV12-3/TRBV12-4	many	-	TRBJ1-5
TGTGCCAGCAAACCTCAGACAGGGATGAACACTGAAGCTTTCTTT	CASKPQTGMNTEAFF	TRBV28	-	TRBD1	TRBJ1-1
TGTGCCAGCAGTTCCGGGGTCACCTACGAGCAGTACTTC	CASSSGVTYEQYF	TRBV6-5	many	-	TRBJ2-7
TGCGCCAGCAGCTTAGGAAGTTCGGGGGTGAGAGAGACCCAGTACTTC	CASSLGSSGVRETQYF	TRBV5-1	many	-	TRBJ2-5
TGTGCCAGCAGCAAATTAAATGAAGATACGCAGTATTTT	CASSKLNEDTQYF	TRBV7-9	many	-	TRBJ2-3
TGCAGCCGAGTGGGAGGGGGGTTGGGTGAGCAGTTCTTC	CSRVGGGLGEQFF	TRBV20-1	many	-	TRBJ2-1
TGCGCCAGCAGCCAGAATCTAGCGGGAGGGCGTGGGAATGAGCAGTTCTTC	CASSQNLAGGRGNEQFF	TRBV5-1	many	TRBD2	TRBJ2-1
TGCGCCAGCAGCTTGACCGCCAGGCAGTTCTTC	CASSLTARQFF	TRBV5-1	many	-	TRBJ2-1
TGCAGTGCTAGAGTTTCAGGGGGCTACGAGCAGTACTTC	CSARVSGGYEQYF	TRBV20-1	many	TRBD1	TRBJ2-7
TGCAGTGAGAGAGCCGGACTAGCGGGAGGGGATGAACAGTTCTTC	CSERAGLAGGDEQFF	TRBV20-1	-	TRBD2	TRBJ2-1
TGCGCCAGCAGCAAGGGACAGCAAAACACCGGGGAGCTGTTTTTT	CASSKGQQNTGELFF	TRBV5-1	many	TRBD1	TRBJ2-2
TGTTCCAGCAGCCGAGGGGGGGGGATTAACACTGAAGCTTTCTTT	CSSSRGGGINTEAFF	TRBV3-1	-	-	TRBJ1-1
TGCAGTGTCGAGACCCGGGACTTCGCCCATGATACCCAGTACTTC	CSVETRDFAHDTQYF	TRBV20-1	-	-	TRBJ2-5
TGTGCCAGCAGCCTCGGGGCAGGGGGCGCGGGAACTGAAACTTTCTTT	CASSLGAGGAGTETFF	TRBV3-1	-	TRBD1	TRBJ1-1
TGTGCCAGCCCCCCCGAGGGGGAGACCCAGTACTTC	CASPPEGETQYF	TRBV12-3/TRBV12-4	-	-	TRBJ2-5
TGCGCCAGCAGCACGGGACAGCCGGGTGAGGAAGGGACCCAGTACTTC	CASSTGQPGEEGTQYF	TRBV5-1	many	TRBD1	TRBJ2-5
TGTGCCAGCAGCCAAGAGGGACGTAGGACCTACGAGAAGTACTTC	CASSQEGRRTYEKYF	TRBV3-1	-	-	TRBJ2-7
TGCGCCAGCAGTGCGGGACAGACTAATGAAGCTTTCTTT	CASSAGQTNEAFF	TRBV5-1	many	TRBD1	TRBJ1-1
TGTGCCAGCAGCCGAGGGGGGGGGATGAACACTGAAGCTTTCTTT	CASSRGGGMNTEAFF	TRBV3-1	many	-	TRBJ1-1
TGCGCCAGCAGCTTTGAGGGATCCATATCTAATGAAAAACTGTTTTTT	CASSFEGSISNEKLFF	TRBV5-1	many	-	TRBJ1-4
TGCGCCAGCAGCCCCGCGGGACAGGGCTACAATGAGCAGTTCTTC	CASSPAGQGYNEQFF	TRBV5-1	many	TRBD1	TRBJ2-1
TGCGCCAGCAGCTTGGTGGGGGGGACCACTGAAGCTTTCTTT	CASSLVGGTTEAFF	TRBV5-1	many	-	TRBJ1-1
TGTGCCAGTTCAGCGACTGAAGCCTTCTTT	CASSATEAFF	TRBV6-6	-	-	TRBJ1-1
TGTGCCACCAGCAGAGGACGAACAGGGCTACTCAACATTGAAGCTTTCTTT	CATSRGRTGLLNIEAFF	TRBV15	-	-	TRBJ1-1
TGTGCCTGGAGTGTATGGGCCGGGGAAAAACTGTTTTTT	CAWSVWAGEKLFF	TRBV30	many	-	TRBJ1-4
TGTGCCGGCTCCAGGGTCGGAAGCTCCTACAAGCAGTACTTC	CAGSRVGSSYKQYF	TRBV27	-	-	TRBJ2-7
TGCAGTGTTTCGGACAGGGGGCGCGGTGAAGCTTTCTTT	CSVSDRGRGEAFF	TRBV20-1	many	TRBD1	TRBJ1-1
TGCGCCAGCAGCTTATACTCAAAGGGGGCAGATACGCAGTATTTT	CASSLYSKGADTQYF	TRBV5-1	many	-	TRBJ2-3
TGCAGCGGGGGGGACCGGCAGGAGACCCAGTACTTC	CSGGDRQETQYF	TRBV29-1	many	-	TRBJ2-5
TGTGCCAGCAGCAATATCCAAGGGGACAGTCAAGAGACCCAGTACTTC	CASSNIQGDSQETQYF	TRBV21-1	many	-	TRBJ2-5
TGCGCCAGCAGCTCGGACGGAACGACTACCCAGGGCTATGGCTACACCTTC	CASSSDGTTTQGYGYTF	TRBV5-1	many	-	TRBJ1-2
TGTGCCAGAGAAGCGGGGGGGCCCACAGATACGCAGTATTTT	CAREAGGPTDTQYF	TRBV2	-	TRBD2	TRBJ2-3
TGTGCCAGCAGTTTTCGGGCAGGGCCCAATGAGCAGTTCTTC	CASSFRAGPNEQFF	TRBV12-3/TRBV12-4	many	-	TRBJ2-1
TGCAGTGCTAGAGATCCCGGAGGGGCATTTTCCGGGTACAAGCAGTACTTC	CSARDPGGAFSGYKQYF	TRBV20-1	-	-	TRBJ2-7
TGTGCCAGCGAGATAGCGGGAGGTTCCTACGAGCAGTACTTC	CASEIAGGSYEQYF	TRBV2	many	TRBD2	TRBJ2-7
TGTGCCAGCGCCAGGTCCTACTCTGGAAACACCATATATTTT	CASARSYSGNTIYF	TRBV14	many	-	TRBJ1-3
TGTGCCAGCAGCAGACAGGGGGTCTATCAGCCCCAGCATTTT	CASSRQGVYQPQHF	TRBV12-3/TRBV12-4	many	TRBD1	TRBJ1-5
TGTGCCAGCAAGCCTGGTGGGAACACTGAAGCTTTCTTT	CASKPGGNTEAFF	TRBV6-6	many	-	TRBJ1-1
TGCAGTGCTAGGACAGGGGCGCCCTATGGCTACACCTTC	CSARTGAPYGYTF	TRBV20-1	many	TRBD1	TRBJ1-2
TGCGCCAGCAGTAGGGGACAGTCGAACACCGGGGAGCTGTTTTTT	CASSRGQSNTGELFF	TRBV5-1	many	TRBD1	TRBJ2-2
TGTGCCAGCAACTCTCAGGGGGCGAAAGTGGGCTACACCTTC	CASNSQGAKVGYTF	TRBV12-3/TRBV12-4	many	TRBD1	TRBJ1-2
TGTGCCAGCAGTTCTAGGGGTTTCGATCAGCCCCAGCATTTT	CASSSRGFDQPQHF	TRBV12-3/TRBV12-4	medium-sized	-	TRBJ1-5
TGCAGTGCTAGAGATATAGGCAGGAACTATGGCTACACCTTC	CSARDIGRNYGYTF	TRBV20-1	-	-	TRBJ1-2
TGCAGTGCCCCGGGGGCAGCGGGTTCATACGAGACCCAGTACTTC	CSAPGAAGSYETQYF	TRBV20-1	many	-	TRBJ2-5
TGTGCCAGCAGCCCCCTCAGGGGCCGGCCCCTCCACTTT	CASSPLRGRPLHF	TRBV6-5	many	-	TRBJ1-6
TGTGCCAGCAGCCCCTCCAAGATGCGCAATTCACCCCTCCACTTT	CASSPSKMRNSPLHF	TRBV3-1	many	-	TRBJ1-6
TGTGCCAGCAGTTACTCGGGGACAGGGCTCGGAAACACCATATATTTT	CASSYSGTGLGNTIYF	TRBV6-6	many	TRBD1	TRBJ1-3
TGTGCCAGCAGCGCGCGGTGGGCTGAAGCTTTCTTT	CASSARWAEAFF	TRBV7-2	many	-	TRBJ1-1
TGTGCCAGCAGCTTAGATGGGGCCCCCGGGGCCAACGTCCTGACTTTC	CASSLDGAPGANVLTF	TRBV7-2	many	-	TRBJ2-6
TGCGCCAGCAGTAGGACAGGGCCCTACAATGAGCAGTTCTTC	CASSRTGPYNEQFF	TRBV5-1	many	TRBD1	TRBJ2-1
TGTGCCAGCAGCTTAGATCTCTACGGAGGCTACGAGCAGTACTTC	CASSLDLYGGYEQYF	TRBV11-3	many	-	TRBJ2-7
TGTGCCAGCAGCATAGTCCGGCGCCCAAAAAGTGCAACTAATGAAAAACTGTTTTTT	CASSIVRRPKSATNEKLFF	TRBV21-1	few	-	TRBJ1-4
TGCAGTGCGCCGATCGGACTAGCGGGCGCCAAAAACATTCAGTACTTC	CSAPIGLAGAKNIQYF	TRBV20-1	many	TRBD2	TRBJ2-4
TGTGCCAGCAGCCACTCGGGACAGGGGGCCCACGAGCAGTACTTC	CASSHSGQGAHEQYF	TRBV7-9	many	TRBD1	TRBJ2-7
TGTGTCAACTCACCTCTCGGAGGTGGGACTGAAGCTTTCTTT	CVNSPLGGGTEAFF	TRBV18	-	-	TRBJ1-1